What follows is one T cell receptor beta chain and its context. The J segment lost 0 bases and the V segment lost 3 bases, leaving 5 bases of the junction unmatched. This CDR3 comprises 16 residues. CDR1 is KGHSH, CDR2 LQKENI, per germline. TCRdb's table, derived via immunoSEQ multiplex PCR, lists solely in-frame clones and lacks some. The sample comprises 150,000 to 200,000 clones, 85% to 95% of which are singletons, and 5.1% rests with the top ten. This entry belongs to a study of T cell responses to AZD1222 COVID-19 vaccine. The gene calls are TRBV18 and TRBJ1-5; 7 bases are shared with TRBD1. The material was peripheral blood, obtained 28 days after the second AZD1222 dose. The TCR comes from an adult who received the AZD1222 COVID-19 vaccine. The CDR3 coding sequence is TGTGCCAGCTCACCTCGACAGGGAAATAGCAATCAGCCCCAGCATTTT. Translated: CASSPRQGNSNQPQHF.